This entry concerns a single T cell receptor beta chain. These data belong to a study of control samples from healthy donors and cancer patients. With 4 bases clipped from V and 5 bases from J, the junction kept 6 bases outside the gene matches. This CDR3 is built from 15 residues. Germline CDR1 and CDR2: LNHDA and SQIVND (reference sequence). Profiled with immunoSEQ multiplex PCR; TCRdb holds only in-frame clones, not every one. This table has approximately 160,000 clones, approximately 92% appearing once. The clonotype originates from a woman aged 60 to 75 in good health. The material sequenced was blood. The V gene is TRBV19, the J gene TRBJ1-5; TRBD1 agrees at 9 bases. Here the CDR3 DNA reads TGTGCCAGTAGTAAACAGGGGGCTTCCGATCAGCCCCAGCATTTT. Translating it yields CASSKQGASDQPQHF. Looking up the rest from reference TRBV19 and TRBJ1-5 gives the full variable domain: DGGITQSPKYLFRKEGQNVTLSCEQNLNHDAMYWYRQDPGQGLRLIYYSQIVNDFQKGDIAEGYSVSREKKESFPLTVTSAQKNPTAFYLCASSKQGASDQPQHFGDGTRLSIL.